One sample yielded the 11 T cell receptor beta chains listed below, sequenced in a study of T cells in Graves' hyperthyroidism and ophthalmopathy. It was RNA transcripts that yielded the amplified TCR beta CDR3 regions. HTBI primers were employed in a first-round RT-PCR of the TCR CDR3. Each CDR3 protein is one row after TCRdb ran MiXCR on the multiplex PCR reads. The sample includes approximately 530,000 distinct CDR3 sequences, about 20% seen only once; the top ten take roughly 50%. Sample: blood. The receptors here all came from a man aged 40-55 years with Graves' ophthalmopathy.

This clonotype was counted many times. The rearrangement joins TRBV7-2 to TRBJ2-5, with TRBD1 as a possible D gene (5 bases). Trimming removed 4 bases at V and 4 bases at J, with 19 bases between. Germline values: CDR1 SGHTA, CDR2 FQGNSA. The CDR3 totals 16 residues. DNA of the CDR3: TGTGCCAGCAGCTACTCCCTGGCCCCTAGGGGAGAGACCCAGTACTTC. Translated: CASSYSLAPRGETQYF. The complete variable domain, with remaining parts taken from reference TRBV7-2 and TRBJ2-5, reads GAGVSQSPSNKVTEKGKDVELRCDPISGHTALYWYRQSLGQGLEFLIYFQGNSAPDKSGLPSDRFSAERTGGSVSTLTIQRTQQEDSAVYLCASSYSLAPRGETQYFGPGTRLLVL.

This clonotype was observed a single time. V and J are TRBV5-1 and TRBJ2-5; D is perhaps TRBD1 or TRBD2 (6 bases each). Trimming left V 0 bases short and J 7 bases short, with 19 bases between. CDR3 size: 16 residues. Per germline, CDR1 SGHRS and CDR2 YFSETQ. CDR3 loop: CASSLGDTPRGGTQYF. In nucleotides, the CDR3 is TGCGCCAGCAGCTTGGGGGACACCCCCCGGGGAGGGACCCAGTACTTC.

The rearrangement uses TRBV19 and TRBJ2-5; 8 positions agree with TRBD1. This CDR3 is 14 amino acids long. Germline V gene lookup returns CDR1 LNHDA and CDR2 SQIVND (reference sequence). The V and J ends lost 7 bases and 5 bases, in that order; junction bases with no gene match: 9. CDR3 sequence reads: CASKPGQGFETQYF. In nucleotides, the CDR3 is TGTGCCAGTAAGCCCGGACAGGGCTTTGAGACCCAGTACTTC.

This chain uses TRBV6-1 with TRBJ2-7; the match to TRBD1 covers 9 bases. The V segment lost 6 bases and the J segment 2 bases; nucleotides outside the gene matches: 8. The CDR3 consists of 15 residues. The germline CDR1 and CDR2 sequences are MNHNS and SASEGT. CDR3 protein: CASRRDREVAYEQYF. CDR3 DNA sequence: TGTGCCAGCAGAAGGGACAGGGAAGTTGCCTACGAGCAGTACTTC.

This CDR3 reads CASSKLAGDPTGELFF. CDR3 in DNA: TGTGCCAGTAGTAAACTAGCGGGGGATCCCACCGGGGAGCTGTTTTTT. J is TRBJ2-2 and V is TRBV19; TRBD2 agrees at 11 bases. The CDR3 is 16 amino acids. V dropped 4 bases and J dropped 4; count of bases not matched to a gene: 5. Germline V CDR1 and CDR2: LNHDA, SQIVND (reference sequence).

The chain's CDR3 is CSAPPGTVQTEQYF. The DNA for the CDR3 is TGCAGTGCTCCTCCCGGGACAGTTCAGACCGAGCAGTACTTC. V usage is TRBV20-1 and J usage is TRBJ2-7, with 7 bases matching TRBD1. The V gene end was trimmed by 5 bases and the J gene end by 6 bases; junction bases not matched to a gene: 13. The germline gives CDR1 DFQATT, CDR2 SNEGSKA (reference sequence). The length of the CDR3 is 14 residues.

The V gene is TRBV12-5, the J gene TRBJ2-1; no reliable D call. V lost 3 bases, J lost 10 bases, and 7 bases lay in between. Germline CDR1 and CDR2: LGHNT and FRNRAP. CDR3 length: 11 amino acids. The CDR3 nucleotides read TGTGCTAGTGGTTTCAGTCGCGAGCAGTTCTTC. It specifies CASGFSREQFF.

This clonotype was recorded at least ten times. DNA of the CDR3: TGTGCCAGCAGCTCGGCGGCTAACGAGCAGTACTTC. Translating gives CASSSAANEQYF. This chain connects TRBV7-9 to TRBJ2-7; D is undetermined. The V end was cut by 4 bases, the J end by 5 bases, with 9 bases between. This CDR3 region has 12 residues. The germline CDR1 and CDR2 sequences are SEHNR and FQNEAQ (reference sequence).

This clonotype was picked up many times. The rearrangement links TRBV12-3 or TRBV12-4 to TRBJ2-1; D perhaps matches TRBD1 (6 bases). CDR3 length: 12 amino acids. The CDR3 sequence is CAGGRGHNEQFF. In nucleotides, the CDR3 is TGTGCTGGGGGCCGGGGTCACAATGAGCAGTTCTTC.

This clonotype was detected only a few times. V gene TRBV20-1 combines with J gene TRBJ2-2; D uncertain. Per the germline V gene, CDR1 is DFQATT and CDR2 is SNEGSKA (reference sequence). CDR3 length equals 15 residues. Between the trimmed V and J ends, which lost 5 bases and 1 base, there was a span of 14 bases. CDR3 protein: CSAGALRVNTGELFF. The CDR3 bases are TGCAGTGCTGGAGCTTTAAGGGTGAACACCGGGGAGCTGTTTTTT.

This clonotype was recorded a few times. The chain has TRBV7-2 and TRBJ1-2; 7 bases map to TRBD1. V trimming: 5 bases; J trimming: 7 bases; junction bases outside the gene matches: 4. CDR3 size: 12 residues. Germline V gene lookup returns CDR1 SGHTA and CDR2 FQGNSA. The CDR3 loop reads CASSEGQPGYTF. In DNA, the CDR3 is TGTGCCAGCAGCGAGGGACAGCCTGGCTACACCTTC.